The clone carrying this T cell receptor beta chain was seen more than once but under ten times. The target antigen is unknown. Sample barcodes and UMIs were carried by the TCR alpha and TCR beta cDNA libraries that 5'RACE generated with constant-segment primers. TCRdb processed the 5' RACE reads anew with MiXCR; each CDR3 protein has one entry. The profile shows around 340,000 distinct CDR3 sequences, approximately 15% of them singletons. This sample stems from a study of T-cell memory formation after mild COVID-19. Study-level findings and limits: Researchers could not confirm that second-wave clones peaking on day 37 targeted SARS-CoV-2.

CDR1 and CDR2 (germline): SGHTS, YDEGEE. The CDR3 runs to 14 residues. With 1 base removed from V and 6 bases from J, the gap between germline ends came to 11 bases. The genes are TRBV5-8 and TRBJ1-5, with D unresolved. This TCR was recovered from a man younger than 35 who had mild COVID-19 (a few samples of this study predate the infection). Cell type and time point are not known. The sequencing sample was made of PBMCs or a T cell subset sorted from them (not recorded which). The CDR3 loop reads CASSLWGSGQPQHF. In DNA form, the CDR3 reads TGTGCCAGCAGCTTGTGGGGTTCGGGTCAGCCCCAGCATTTT.